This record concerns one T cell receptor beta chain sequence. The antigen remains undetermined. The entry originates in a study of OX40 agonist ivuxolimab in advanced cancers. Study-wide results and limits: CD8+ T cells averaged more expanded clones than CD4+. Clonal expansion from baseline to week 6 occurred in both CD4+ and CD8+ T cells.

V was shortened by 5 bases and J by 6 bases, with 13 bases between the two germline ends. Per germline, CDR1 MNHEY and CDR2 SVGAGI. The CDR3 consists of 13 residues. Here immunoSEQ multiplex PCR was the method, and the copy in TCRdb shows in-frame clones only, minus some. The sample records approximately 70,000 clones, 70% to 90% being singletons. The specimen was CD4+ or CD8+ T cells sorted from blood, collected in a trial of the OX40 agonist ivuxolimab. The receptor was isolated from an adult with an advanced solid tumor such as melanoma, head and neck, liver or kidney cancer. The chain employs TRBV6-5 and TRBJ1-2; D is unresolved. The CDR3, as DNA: TGTGCCAGCAGTCCTCGGGGTAGTGATGGCTACACCTTC. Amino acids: CASSPRGSDGYTF.